The rows below give T cell receptor beta chains drawn from one sample of a study of human thymus T cells. Some clones are missing from TCRdb's copy, which holds only in-frame ones; the method was immunoSEQ multiplex PCR. The top ten hold 0.095% to 0.15% of the sample, which has over 35,000 clones, approximately 95% seen once. The material sequenced was blood. Receptors originate from a boy under three years old with a congenital heart defect but otherwise immunologically healthy. CDR3s include the opening cysteine and the closing phenylalanine or tryptophan. A D gene is named only where the DNA matches it firmly. Expanded clones are given a class, and other clones once, few, many or no size at all.

v_gene	j_gene	len	abundance	d_gene	CDR3nt	CDR3aa
TRBV7-9	TRBJ1-2	17	-	-	TGTGCCAGCAGCTTAGTCGAGGGGCAGGGTTCCAACTATGGCTACACCTTC	CASSLVEGQGSNYGYTF
TRBV27	TRBJ2-2	13	-	TRBD1	TGTGCCAGCCGGACAGGGGGCGTAGGGGAGCTGTTTTTT	CASRTGGVGELFF
TRBV7-9	TRBJ1-2	17	once	TRBD1	TGTGCCAGCAGCTTTCCCCACCGGACAGGGGGCAGTTTTGGCTACACCTTC	CASSFPHRTGGSFGYTF
TRBV5-6	TRBJ2-1	12	-	-	TGTGCCAGCAGCGGCATCTACAATGAGCAGTTCTTC	CASSGIYNEQFF
TRBV28	TRBJ2-2	15	-	-	TGTGCCAGCACCTTGGGGGATCGAGGCACCGGGGAGCTGTTTTTT	CASTLGDRGTGELFF
TRBV4-2	TRBJ1-5	16	-	TRBD1	TGTGCCAGCAGCCAAATCGGACAGGGGAGCAATCAGCCCCAGCATTTT	CASSQIGQGSNQPQHF
TRBV7-2	TRBJ2-7	17	-	-	TGTGCCAGCAGCTTAGATACGGGTGTAGGCTGGTCCTACGAGCAGTACTTC	CASSLDTGVGWSYEQYF
TRBV2	TRBJ2-1	14	-	TRBD2	TGTGCCAGCAGACGACTAGCGGGGGGGAATGAGCAGTTCTTC	CASRRLAGGNEQFF
TRBV18	TRBJ2-7	16	once	TRBD2	TGTGCCAGCTCCCTTAATGTGCTAGCGGGAGCTTACGAGCAGTACTTC	CASSLNVLAGAYEQYF
TRBV28	TRBJ2-2	15	-	-	TGTGCCAGCAGTTTACAGGGGATTATCACCGGGGAGCTGTTTTTT	CASSLQGIITGELFF
TRBV4-3	TRBJ1-4	14	-	TRBD1	TGCGCCAGCAGCCGACAGGGAGGTAATGAAAAACTGTTTTTT	CASSRQGGNEKLFF
TRBV4-3	TRBJ2-5	17	once	-	TGCGCCAGCAGCCAAGAGAGGTTAGCTCCCGAAGGGGAGACCCAGTACTTC	CASSQERLAPEGETQYF
TRBV4-2	TRBJ2-7	14	-	-	TGTGCCAGCAGTTTAGAGACAGGAGCCCTCGAGCAGTACTTC	CASSLETGALEQYF
TRBV27	TRBJ1-4	19	once	TRBD1	TGTGCCAGCAGTCCCCTTTTACAGGGACAGAGAATCGGGAATGAAAAACTGTTTTTT	CASSPLLQGQRIGNEKLFF
TRBV30	TRBJ2-7	12	-	-	TGTGCCTGGAGTGTACTAGGGGGGGAGCAGTACTTC	CAWSVLGGEQYF
TRBV28	TRBJ2-1	14	-	-	TGTGCCAGCACCTTGGAGGCCCCTTACAATGAGCAGTTCTTC	CASTLEAPYNEQFF
TRBV7-9	TRBJ2-1	10	-	-	TGTGCCAGCAGTAGGACTCGAGTGTTCTTC	CASSRTRVFF
TRBV6-5	TRBJ2-3	14	-	TRBD2	TGTGCCAGCAGCCTACTAGCGGGGGGGCGAGAGCAGTATTTT	CASSLLAGGREQYF
TRBV5-1	TRBJ2-3	15	-	TRBD2	TGCGCCAGCAGTCGGACTAGCGGGGGGCCAGATACGCAGTATTTT	CASSRTSGGPDTQYF
TRBV7-9	TRBJ1-2	13	-	-	TGTGCCAGCAGCTTGGCTACCTTCTATGGCTACACCTTC	CASSLATFYGYTF
TRBV6-5	TRBJ1-3	15	-	-	TGTGCCAGCAGTTACTCAGGGCCCTCTGGAAACACCATATATTTT	CASSYSGPSGNTIYF
TRBV5-1	TRBJ2-3	13	-	-	TGCGCCAGCAGCTTGCACACCACAGATACGCAGTATTTT	CASSLHTTDTQYF
TRBV7-2	TRBJ2-7	15	-	-	TGTGCCAGCAGCGCACACCCGGGGTTTTTCTACGAGCAGTACTTC	CASSAHPGFFYEQYF
TRBV5-8	TRBJ2-7	14	-	-	TGTGCCAGCAGCTTGGGAGGACAGCTCTACGAGCAGTACTTC	CASSLGGQLYEQYF
TRBV4-1	TRBJ1-1	16	-	-	TGCGCCAGCAGCCGGTACAGGTTAGGGGGGAACACTGAAGCTTTCTTT	CASSRYRLGGNTEAFF
TRBV7-2	TRBJ1-3	15	-	-	TGTGCCAGCAGCTTAAGTTCGGTGAACGGAAACACCATATATTTT	CASSLSSVNGNTIYF
TRBV19	TRBJ1-2	14	few	-	TGTGCCAGTAGTATCCTTCAGGGAGTGTATGGCTACACCTTC	CASSILQGVYGYTF
TRBV2	TRBJ1-5	13	-	-	TGTGCCAGCATGGAGATTAGCAATCAGCCCCAGCATTTT	CASMEISNQPQHF
TRBV20-1	TRBJ2-7	11	-	-	TGCAGTGCTAGACTAGCTTACGAGCAGTACTTC	CSARLAYEQYF
TRBV6-4	TRBJ2-2	13	-	-	TGTGCCAGCCTTTACATGCGTACCGGGGAGCTGTTTTTT	CASLYMRTGELFF
TRBV7-2	TRBJ2-1	16	-	TRBD2	TGTGCCAGCAGCTTATTAAGGACTAGCGGGGGGAATGAGCAGTTCTTC	CASSLLRTSGGNEQFF
TRBV18	TRBJ1-1	14	-	TRBD1	TGTGCCAGCTCACTGAATACGGGACAGGATGAAGCTTTCTTT	CASSLNTGQDEAFF
TRBV9	TRBJ2-3	16	-	TRBD2	TGTGCCAGCAGCGCCCGACTAGCGGGGTTCACAGATACGCAGTATTTT	CASSARLAGFTDTQYF
TRBV18	TRBJ2-7	15	once	-	TGTGCCAGCTCACAGCAGGTAGGGCCCAACTACGAGCAGTACTTC	CASSQQVGPNYEQYF
TRBV7-9	TRBJ1-2	14	-	TRBD1	TGTGCCAGCAGCCCCCGGACAGGGGAGGTGGGCTACACCTTC	CASSPRTGEVGYTF
TRBV10-2	TRBJ1-6	11	-	-	TGCGCCAGCAGACAAGGATCACCCCTCCACTTT	CASRQGSPLHF
TRBV4-2	TRBJ2-3	14	-	-	TGTGCCAGCAGCCAAGTGGGGGTTACAGATACGCAGTATTTT	CASSQVGVTDTQYF
TRBV4-3	TRBJ2-6	14	once	TRBD1	TGCGCCAGCAGCGACAGGGTTGGGGCCAACGTCCTGACTTTC	CASSDRVGANVLTF
TRBV10-1	TRBJ2-3	14	-	TRBD2	TGCGCCAGCAGTCAGCGGGGGGGCGCAGATACGCAGTATTTT	CASSQRGGADTQYF